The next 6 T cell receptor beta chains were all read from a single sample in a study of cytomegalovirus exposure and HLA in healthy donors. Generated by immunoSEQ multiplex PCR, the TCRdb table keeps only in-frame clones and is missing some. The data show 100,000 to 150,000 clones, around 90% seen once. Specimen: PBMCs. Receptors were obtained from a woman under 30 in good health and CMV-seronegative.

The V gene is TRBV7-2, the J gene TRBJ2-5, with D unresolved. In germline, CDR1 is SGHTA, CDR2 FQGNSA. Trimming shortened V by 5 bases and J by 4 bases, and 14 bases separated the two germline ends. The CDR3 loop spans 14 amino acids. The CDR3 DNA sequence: TGTGCCAGCAGCCACTCCGGGTACGGAGAGACCCAGTACTTC. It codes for CASSHSGYGETQYF.

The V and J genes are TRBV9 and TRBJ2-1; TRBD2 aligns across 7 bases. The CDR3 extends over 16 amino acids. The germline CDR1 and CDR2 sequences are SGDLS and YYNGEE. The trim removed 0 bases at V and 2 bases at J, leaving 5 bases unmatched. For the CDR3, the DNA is TGTGCCAGCAGCGTAGGGCCTAGCGGAACCTACAATGAGCAGTTCTTC. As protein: CASSVGPSGTYNEQFF.

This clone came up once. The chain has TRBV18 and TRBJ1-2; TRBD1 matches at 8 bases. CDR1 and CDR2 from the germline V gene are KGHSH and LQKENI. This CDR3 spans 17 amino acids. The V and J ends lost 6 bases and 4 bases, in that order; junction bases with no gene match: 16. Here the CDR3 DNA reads TGTGCCAGCTCCCAACGACAGGGGCCTTCCGGACTCTATGGCTACACCTTC. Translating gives CASSQRQGPSGLYGYTF.

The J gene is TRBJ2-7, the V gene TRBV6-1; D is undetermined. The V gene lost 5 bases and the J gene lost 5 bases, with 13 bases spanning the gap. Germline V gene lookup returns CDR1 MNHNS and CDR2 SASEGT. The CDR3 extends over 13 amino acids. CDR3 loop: CASSPPSWHEQYF. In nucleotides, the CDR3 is TGTGCCAGCAGTCCGCCGTCCTGGCACGAGCAGTACTTC.

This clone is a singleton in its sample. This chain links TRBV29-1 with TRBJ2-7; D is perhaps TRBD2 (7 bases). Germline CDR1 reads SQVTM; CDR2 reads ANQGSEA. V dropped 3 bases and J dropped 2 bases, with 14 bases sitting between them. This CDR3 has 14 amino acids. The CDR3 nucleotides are TGCAGCGTTGAGTGGGAGGGGGGCCCCTACGAGCAGTACTTC. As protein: CSVEWEGGPYEQYF.

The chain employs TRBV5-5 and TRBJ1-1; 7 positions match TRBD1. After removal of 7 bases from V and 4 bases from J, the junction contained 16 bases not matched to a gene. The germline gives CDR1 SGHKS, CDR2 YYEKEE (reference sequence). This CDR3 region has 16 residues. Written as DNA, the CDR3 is TGTGCCAGCTTTCGACAGGGAATCTCCACTGGCACTGAAGCTTTCTTT. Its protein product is CASFRQGISTGTEAFF. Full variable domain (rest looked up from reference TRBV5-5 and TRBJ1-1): DAGVTQSPTHLIKTRGQQVTLRCSPISGHKSVSWYQQVLGQGPQFIFQYYEKEERGRGNFPDRFSARQFPNYSSELNVNALLLGDSALYLCASFRQGISTGTEAFFGQGTRLTVV.